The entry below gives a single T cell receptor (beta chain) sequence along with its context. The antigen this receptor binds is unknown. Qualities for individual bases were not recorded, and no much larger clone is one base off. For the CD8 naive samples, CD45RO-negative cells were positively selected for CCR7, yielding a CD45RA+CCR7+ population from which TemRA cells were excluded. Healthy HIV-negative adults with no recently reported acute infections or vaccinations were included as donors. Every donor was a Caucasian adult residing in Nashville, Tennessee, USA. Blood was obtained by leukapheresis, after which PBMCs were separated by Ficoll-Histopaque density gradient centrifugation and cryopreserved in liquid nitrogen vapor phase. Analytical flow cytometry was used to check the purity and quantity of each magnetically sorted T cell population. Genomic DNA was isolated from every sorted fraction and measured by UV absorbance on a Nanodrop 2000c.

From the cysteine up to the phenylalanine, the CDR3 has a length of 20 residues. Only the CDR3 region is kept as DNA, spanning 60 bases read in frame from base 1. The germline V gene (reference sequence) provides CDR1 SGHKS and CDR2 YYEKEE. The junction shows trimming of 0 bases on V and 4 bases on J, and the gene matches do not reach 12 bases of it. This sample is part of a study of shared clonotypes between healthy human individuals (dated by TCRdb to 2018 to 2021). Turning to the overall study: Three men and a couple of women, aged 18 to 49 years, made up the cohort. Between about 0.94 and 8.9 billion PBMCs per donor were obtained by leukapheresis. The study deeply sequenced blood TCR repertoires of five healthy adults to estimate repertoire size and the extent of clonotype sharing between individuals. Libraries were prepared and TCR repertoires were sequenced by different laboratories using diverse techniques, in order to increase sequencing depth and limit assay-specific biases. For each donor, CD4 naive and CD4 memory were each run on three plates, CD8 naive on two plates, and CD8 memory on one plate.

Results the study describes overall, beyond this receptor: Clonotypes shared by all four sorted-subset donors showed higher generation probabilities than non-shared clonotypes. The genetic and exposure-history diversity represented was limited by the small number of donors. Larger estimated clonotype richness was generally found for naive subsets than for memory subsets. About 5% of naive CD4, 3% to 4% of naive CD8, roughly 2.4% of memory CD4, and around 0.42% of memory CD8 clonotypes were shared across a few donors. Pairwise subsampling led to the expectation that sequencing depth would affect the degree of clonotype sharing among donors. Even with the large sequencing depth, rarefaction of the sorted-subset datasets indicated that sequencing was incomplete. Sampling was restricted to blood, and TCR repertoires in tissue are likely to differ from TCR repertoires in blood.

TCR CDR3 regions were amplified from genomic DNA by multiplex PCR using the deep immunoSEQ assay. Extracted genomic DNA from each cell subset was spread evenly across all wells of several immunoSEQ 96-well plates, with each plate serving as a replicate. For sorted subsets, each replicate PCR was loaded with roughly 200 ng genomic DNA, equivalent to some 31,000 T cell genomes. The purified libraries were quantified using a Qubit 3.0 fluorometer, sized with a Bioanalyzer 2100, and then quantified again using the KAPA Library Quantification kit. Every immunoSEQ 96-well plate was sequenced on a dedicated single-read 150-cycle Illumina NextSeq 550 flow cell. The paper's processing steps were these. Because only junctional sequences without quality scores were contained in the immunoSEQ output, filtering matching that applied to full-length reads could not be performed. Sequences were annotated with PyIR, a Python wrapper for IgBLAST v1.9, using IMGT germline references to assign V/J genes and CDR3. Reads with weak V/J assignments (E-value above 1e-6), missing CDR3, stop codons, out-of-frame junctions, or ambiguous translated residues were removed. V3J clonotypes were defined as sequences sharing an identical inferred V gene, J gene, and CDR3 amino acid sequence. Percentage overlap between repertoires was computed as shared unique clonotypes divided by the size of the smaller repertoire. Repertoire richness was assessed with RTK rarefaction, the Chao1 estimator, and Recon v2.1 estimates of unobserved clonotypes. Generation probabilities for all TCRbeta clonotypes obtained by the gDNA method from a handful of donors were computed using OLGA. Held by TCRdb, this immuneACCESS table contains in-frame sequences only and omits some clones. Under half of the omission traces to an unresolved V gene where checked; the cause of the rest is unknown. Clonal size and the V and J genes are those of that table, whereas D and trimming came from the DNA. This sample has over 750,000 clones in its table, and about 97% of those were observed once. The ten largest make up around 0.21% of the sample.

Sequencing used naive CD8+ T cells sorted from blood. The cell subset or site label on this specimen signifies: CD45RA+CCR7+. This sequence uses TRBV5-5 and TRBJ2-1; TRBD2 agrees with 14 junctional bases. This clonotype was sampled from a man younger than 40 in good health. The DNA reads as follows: TGTGCCAGCAGCTTGGCACACGGGACTAGCGGGAGAGGGCAATACAATGAGCAGTTCTTC. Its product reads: CASSLAHGTSGRGQYNEQFF.